A selection of T cell receptor beta chains follows, all from one sample in a study of T cell responses to AZD1222 COVID-19 vaccine. Some clones are missing from TCRdb's copy, which holds only in-frame ones; the method was immunoSEQ multiplex PCR. The repertoire holds roughly 270,000 clones, 94% seen once, with 0.55% in the top ten. Sequences were derived from peripheral blood, sampled 28 days after the second AZD1222 dose. Every receptor here comes from an adult who received the AZD1222 COVID-19 vaccine. Each CDR3 is given with its conserved first and last residue. Each record gives: V gene, D gene, J gene, CDR3 protein, CDR3 DNA. A D gene is named only where the DNA matches it firmly.

TRBV5-6	NA	TRBJ2-5	CASSVRPLQGRETQYF	TGTGCCAGCAGCGTAAGGCCATTACAGGGCCGAGAGACCCAGTACTTC
TRBV28	NA	TRBJ2-3	CASSPPPGRPSTDTQYF	TGTGCCAGCAGTCCACCCCCGGGAAGGCCAAGCACAGATACGCAGTATTTT
TRBV5-1	NA	TRBJ1-3	CASRRDIQDGNTIYF	TGCGCCAGCAGGCGGGACATCCAAGACGGAAACACCATATATTTT
TRBV11-3	NA	TRBJ1-1	CASSLGSYSEAFF	TGTGCCAGCAGCTTAGGGAGTTATAGTGAAGCTTTCTTT
TRBV30	NA	TRBJ1-3	CAWSIGIHNTIYF	TGTGCCTGGAGTATTGGGATCCATAACACCATATATTTT
TRBV7-8	NA	TRBJ2-7	CASSLGVSFYEQYF	TGTGCCAGCAGCTTAGGGGTCAGCTTCTACGAGCAGTACTTC
TRBV5-1	NA	TRBJ1-5	CASSLEGGSNQPQHF	TGCGCCAGCAGCTTGGAGGGAGGTAGCAATCAGCCCCAGCATTTT
TRBV2	NA	TRBJ2-1	CASSPGEQFF	TGTGCCAGCAGTCCGGGTGAGCAGTTCTTC
TRBV5-8	TRBD1	TRBJ1-5	CASSRQAGTGGQPQHF	TGTGCCAGCAGCCGCCAAGCCGGGACAGGGGGACAGCCCCAGCATTTT
TRBV5-1	NA	TRBJ1-4	CASSLGYQGTSALNGKLFF	TGCGCCAGCAGCTTGGGGTACCAAGGGACATCCGCCCTAAACGGAAAACTGTTTTTT
TRBV25-1	NA	TRBJ1-2	CASSRGGNYGYTF	TGTGCCAGCAGCAGGGGAGGGAACTATGGCTACACCTTC
TRBV4-1	TRBD1	TRBJ2-4	CASSQGGTGVLAKNIQYF	TGCGCCAGCAGCCAAGGAGGGACAGGCGTACTAGCCAAAAACATTCAGTACTTC
TRBV5-1	NA	TRBJ1-1	CASSLFPYRVGTEAFF	TGCGCCAGCAGCTTGTTCCCCTACAGGGTGGGCACTGAAGCTTTCTTT
TRBV7-3	NA	TRBJ2-5	CASSGISGTQYF	TGTGCCAGCAGTGGGATATCCGGGACCCAGTACTTC
TRBV4-3	NA	TRBJ2-7	CASSQGDGPFPYEQYF	TGCGCCAGCAGCCAAGGTGACGGTCCTTTTCCCTACGAGCAGTACTTC